This T cell receptor beta chain stems from a study of cytomegalovirus exposure and HLA in healthy donors. The study's findings and limits: Per a prior analysis, the majority of TCR beta V segments were productive roughly 87% or roughly 30% of the time. Researchers catalogued 150 or so TCR beta chains as cytomegalovirus-associated. Reportedly, TCR beta sequences accurately predicted HLA-A and HLA-B alleles in most subjects. Sequencing likely produced, as an artifact, a cluster of highly shared sequence variants.

Germline assignment: CDR1 MNHNS and CDR2 SASEGT. The V end lost 4 bases, the J end lost 4 bases, and 18 bases lay between the germline ends. The CDR3 has 16 residues. This clone was detected only once. Antigen: not known. In the PCR, 60 Vbeta and 13 Jbeta primers were used. TCRdb keeps only in-frame clones here, not all; method: immunoSEQ multiplex PCR. The data show approximately 89,000 clones, roughly 80% seen once. Sequencing was done on a sample of PBMCs. This rearrangement joins TRBV6-1 to TRBJ2-3; a weak D match, TRBD2 (6 bases). The TCR sequence derives from a man between 25 and 39 years old in good health and CMV-seropositive. CDR3 in amino acids: CASSAPRGISADTQYF. DNA for the CDR3: TGTGCCAGCAGTGCCCCCCGGGGGATAAGCGCAGATACGCAGTATTTT.